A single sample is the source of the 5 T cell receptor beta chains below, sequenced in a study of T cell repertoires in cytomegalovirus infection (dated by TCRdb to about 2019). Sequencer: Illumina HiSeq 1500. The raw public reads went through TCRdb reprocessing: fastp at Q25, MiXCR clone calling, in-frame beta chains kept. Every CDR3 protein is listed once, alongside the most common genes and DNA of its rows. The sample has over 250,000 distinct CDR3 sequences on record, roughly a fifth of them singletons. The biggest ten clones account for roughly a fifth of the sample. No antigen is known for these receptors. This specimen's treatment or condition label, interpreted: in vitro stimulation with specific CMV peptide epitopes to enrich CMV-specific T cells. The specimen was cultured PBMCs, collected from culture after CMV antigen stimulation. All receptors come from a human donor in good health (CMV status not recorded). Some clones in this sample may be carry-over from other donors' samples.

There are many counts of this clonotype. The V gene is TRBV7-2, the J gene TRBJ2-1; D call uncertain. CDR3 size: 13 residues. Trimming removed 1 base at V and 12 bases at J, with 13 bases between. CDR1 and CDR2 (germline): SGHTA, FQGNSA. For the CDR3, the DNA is TGTGCCAGCAGCTTAGGGGTTGACGTCGTGCAGTTCTTC. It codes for CASSLGVDVVQFF.

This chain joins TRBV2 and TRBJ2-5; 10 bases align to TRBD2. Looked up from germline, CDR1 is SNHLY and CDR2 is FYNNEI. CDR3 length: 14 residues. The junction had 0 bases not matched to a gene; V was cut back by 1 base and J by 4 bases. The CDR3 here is CASSEGLAGETQYF. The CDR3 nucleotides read TGTGCCAGCAGTGAAGGACTAGCGGGAGAGACCCAGTACTTC.

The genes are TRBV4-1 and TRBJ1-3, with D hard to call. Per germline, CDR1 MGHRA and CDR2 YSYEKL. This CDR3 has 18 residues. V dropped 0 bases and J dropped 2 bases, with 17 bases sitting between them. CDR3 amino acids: CASSQDRGFPQAGNTIYF. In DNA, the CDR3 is TGCGCCAGCAGCCAAGATCGGGGATTTCCTCAGGCTGGAAACACCATATATTTT.

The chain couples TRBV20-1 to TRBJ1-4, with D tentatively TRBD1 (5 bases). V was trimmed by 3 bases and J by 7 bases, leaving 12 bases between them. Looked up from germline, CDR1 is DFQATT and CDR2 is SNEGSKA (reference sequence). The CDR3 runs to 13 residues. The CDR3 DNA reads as TGCAGTGCTAGTGGGGGGTTCGGTGAAAAACTGTTTTTT. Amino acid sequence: CSASGGFGEKLFF.

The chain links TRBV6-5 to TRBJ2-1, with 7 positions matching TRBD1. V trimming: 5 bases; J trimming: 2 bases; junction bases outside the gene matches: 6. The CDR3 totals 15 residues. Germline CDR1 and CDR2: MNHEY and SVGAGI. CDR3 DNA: TGTGCCAGCAGTAGAGACAGGGCGGCCTACAATGAGCAGTTCTTC. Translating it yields CASSRDRAAYNEQFF.